The 9 T cell receptor beta chains given below trace back to one sample, sequenced in a study of T-cell reconstitution after alpha-beta-depleted transplantation in children. Unique molecular identifiers were incorporated into the prepared TCRbeta library. TCRdb re-called the PCR reads with MiXCR, one entry per CDR3 protein. The sample holds some 350,000 distinct CDR3 sequences, roughly 16% seen once. Material: PBMCs, mostly from graft donor cells, obtained 360 days after TCRalphabeta/CD19-depleted stem cell transplant. The receptor set was obtained from a male patient aged 2 to 9 who had a stem cell transplant for acute lymphoblastic leukemia, so the T cells may come from the graft donor.

The chain uses TRBV7-6 and TRBJ2-3; no reliable D call. Trimming removed 3 bases at V and 1 base at J, with 8 bases between. CDR1 and CDR2 from the germline V gene are SGHVS and FNYEAQ. This CDR3 contains 14 residues. CDR3 protein: CASSLVDGTDTQYF. Written as DNA, the CDR3 is TGTGCCAGCAGCTTGGTGGACGGCACAGATACGCAGTATTTT.

J is TRBJ2-1 and V is TRBV20-1; possible D gene TRBD1, 6 bases. The germline gives CDR1 DFQATT, CDR2 SNEGSKA (reference sequence). Trimming removed 6 bases from V and 5 bases from J, with 17 bases in between. This CDR3 region has 14 residues. The CDR3 DNA follows: TGCAGTGCCCGAGGGGGTACCCTAGACAATGAGCAGTTCTTC. Translation: CSARGGTLDNEQFF.

A few counts support this clonotype. The chain couples TRBV28 to TRBJ2-7; D unclear. The V and J ends lost 5 bases and 0 bases respectively, with 5 bases between them. Germline V gives CDR1 MDHEN, CDR2 SYDVKM. The CDR3 totals 12 residues. Here the CDR3 DNA reads TGTGCCAGCAGTAGGGACTCCTACGAGCAGTACTTC. Translating it yields CASSRDSYEQYF.

There are many counts of this clonotype. V and J are TRBV18 and TRBJ2-3, with D unresolved. The CDR3 runs 17 residues. Trimming took off 3 bases at V and 7 bases at J, with 23 bases between the two ends. Looked up from germline, CDR1 is KGHSH and CDR2 is LQKENI. The CDR3 spells CASSPGDGGSPTYTQYF. The DNA for the CDR3 is TGTGCCAGCTCACCCGGTGACGGTGGCAGTCCAACATATACGCAGTATTTT.

The chain has TRBV6-1 and TRBJ1-5, with a weak D call TRBD1 (6 bases). Germline V gene lookup returns CDR1 MNHNS and CDR2 SASEGT. V was cut by 6 bases and J by 0 bases, with 12 bases left in between. The length of the CDR3 is 15 residues. The CDR3 loop is CASRLDRVSNQPQHF. In DNA form, the CDR3 reads TGTGCCAGCAGACTGGACAGAGTTAGCAATCAGCCCCAGCATTTT.

The chain combines TRBV12-3 or TRBV12-4 with TRBJ1-5; D is perhaps TRBD1 (5 bases). V was shortened by 6 bases and J by 1 base, with 19 bases between the two germline ends. The CDR3 spans 17 residues. The CDR3 reads CASSPGRAGGSNQPQHF. In DNA form, the CDR3 reads TGTGCCAGCAGCCCTGGGCGGGCGGGGGGAAGCAATCAGCCCCAGCATTTT.

Only a few counts were recorded for this clonotype. The J gene is TRBJ2-4, the V gene TRBV5-1; tentatively, D is TRBD1 (7 bases). The V gene's germline CDR1 is SGHRS and CDR2 YFSETQ. V shed 4 bases and J shed 6 bases, with 14 bases lying between them. The length of the CDR3 is 14 residues. CDR3 sequence (DNA): TGCGCCAGCAGCCCAGGGGGAGGAGGAAACATTCAGTACTTC. It codes for CASSPGGGGNIQYF.

This clonotype has at least ten counts. The rearrangement uses TRBV6-1 and TRBJ2-2, with D perhaps TRBD1 (5 bases). CDR1 and CDR2 from the germline V gene are MNHNS and SASEGT. The CDR3 spans 14 residues. Trimming took 4 bases from V and 5 from J, leaving 11 bases between them. The CDR3 spells CASSVTRVTGELFF. CDR3 DNA: TGTGCCAGCAGTGTCACCAGGGTGACCGGGGAGCTGTTTTTT.

The rearrangement joins TRBV4-2 to TRBJ1-4; 7 bases are a match to TRBD1. Unmatched junction bases numbered 3, after V lost 4 bases and J lost 4 bases. The CDR3 consists of 14 residues. Per germline, CDR1 LGHNA and CDR2 YNFKEQ. CDR3 sequence (DNA): TGTGCCAGCAGCCCGGGACAGAATAATGAAAAACTGTTTTTT. Residues: CASSPGQNNEKLFF.